The clone carrying this T cell receptor (beta chain) showed up just a few times. Its antigen is unknown. The source of the sample is a study of regulatory T cells in long-lasting Graves disease. Findings and limits, study-wide: Among samples with persistent disease, TRBV28, TRBJ1-2 and TRBJ2-5 were favored.

CDR3 length equals 16 residues. Germline V CDR1 and CDR2: MNHEY, SVGAGI. Trimming cost V 4 bases and J 5 bases; bases outside gene matches: 10. Construction of TCR beta libraries relied on iRepertoire HTBI primers and on Arm-PCR targeting CDR3 regions. Each CDR3 protein gets one entry after TCRdb re-called the multiplex PCR reads with MiXCR. This table holds a few hundred thousand distinct CDR3 sequences, about 25% found once. Time point of the sample: persistent/refractory GD, antithyroid drugs over 5 years with positive TRAb. The TCR library used RNA extracted from PBMCs. The sequence was collected from a female donor with Graves disease. The rearrangement links TRBV6-5 to TRBJ2-2; 7 bases are a match to TRBD2. Sequencing used peripheral blood mononuclear cells (PBMCs), obtained when the disease was refractory, from a patient treated with antithyroid drugs. The CDR3 sequence is CASSSPGLPMTGELFF. CDR3 in DNA: TGTGCCAGCAGTTCCCCGGGACTACCTATGACCGGGGAGCTGTTTTTT.